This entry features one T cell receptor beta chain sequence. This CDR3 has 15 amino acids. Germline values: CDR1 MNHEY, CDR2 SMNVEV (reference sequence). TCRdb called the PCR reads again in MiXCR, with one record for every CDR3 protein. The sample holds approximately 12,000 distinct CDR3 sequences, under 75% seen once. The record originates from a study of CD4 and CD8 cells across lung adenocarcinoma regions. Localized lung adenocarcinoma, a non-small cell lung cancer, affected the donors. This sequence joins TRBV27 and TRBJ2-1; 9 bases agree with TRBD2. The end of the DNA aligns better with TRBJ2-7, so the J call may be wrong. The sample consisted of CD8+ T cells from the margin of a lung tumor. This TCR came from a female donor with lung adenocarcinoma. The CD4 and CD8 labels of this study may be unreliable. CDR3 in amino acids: CASSLTSGLSYEQYF. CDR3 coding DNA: TGTGCCAGCAGTTTAACTAGCGGGCTATCCTACGAGCAGTACTTC.